This T cell receptor beta chain was found in a study of blood T cell repertoires in COVID-19 (dated by TCRdb to the early 2020s). Context from the whole study: Samples covering the acute and convalescent phases of COVID-19 were provided by collaborators in the United States, Italy and Spain. HLA class I and class II types, where available, came from metadata supplied by the sample provider rather than from assay-based typing. The prospective study material was composed of cDNA or gDNA derived from T cells, B-cell-depleted T cells, or PBMCs. A de-identified subject ID, COVID-19 status, age in years and sex were almost always included in the sample metadata. Deeply sampled blood TCRbeta repertoires from subjects exposed to, actively infected with, or recovered from COVID-19 were included in the dataset. The repertoires were made available in a free public database intended to serve as a resource for research on the immune response to SARS-CoV-2. The samples were drawn from two sources: the first 160 participants of the ongoing ImmuneRACE study, and over 950 subjects contributed by 6 global collaborators.

The immunoSEQ Assay, a bias-controlled multiplex PCR, was used to amplify TCRbeta CDR3 regions from genomic DNA. Processing in the source paper ran as follows. The number of nucleated cells in each sample was estimated from the amplification of reference gene primers within the assay. To quantify the absolute abundance of each unique TCRbeta CDR3 rearrangement, sequence reads were collapsed and filtered. For each sample, productive Simpson clonality was calculated by taking the square root of Simpson's diversity index across productive rearrangements. TCRdb retrieved this table from immuneACCESS and kept in-frame rearrangements only. Not all clones are present; in checked studies, unresolved V genes account for under half, and no reason is known for the remainder. V and J calls and clone size follow that table, whereas D and trimming were derived from the DNA. The sample table lists 270,000 or so clones, roughly 88% of them with a count of one. The ten biggest clones cover approximately 3% of the sample.

With respect to this clone: What this receptor recognizes is not known. The record has no base qualities; no much larger clone is one base away.

Taken from cysteine to phenylalanine, the CDR3 has 18 residues. Just CDR3 DNA is preserved here, 54 bases in frame from base 1. Relative to germline, V is 5 bases shorter and J is 0 bases shorter, with 22 bases between their ends. The germline V gene gives CDR1 as MNHEY and CDR2 as SVGEGT. What the authors observed across the whole study: Clinical and demographic metadata were provided uncurated, with the amount varying by source and participant.

Whole blood was collected in K2EDTA tubes by collaborating institutions according to the institutions' own protocols. For TCRbeta analysis, collaborators shipped samples in one of three forms: frozen whole blood, isolated PBMCs, or DNA extracted from either of those sample types. Sequenced material: peripheral blood. The receptor's source is a young woman with active or convalescent COVID-19. The chain uses TRBV6-2 or TRBV6-3 and TRBJ1-2; a weak D assignment points to TRBD1 (6 bases agree). The nucleotide sequence reads TGTGCCAGCAGTACGCCCCGGACAGCGGAAGTTCCTAACTATGGCTACACCTTC. Its protein reads: CASSTPRTAEVPNYGYTF.